Each of the 31 T cell receptor beta chains below was sequenced from the same sample in a study of CD8+ T cells in alopecia areata. RNA was extracted and reverse transcribed into cDNA as the sequencing template. Method: immunoSEQ multiplex PCR; TCRdb's copy keeps in-frame clones and lacks some. This sample has under 350,000 clones, with 58% found just once. As to treatment: oral pan-JAK inhibitor, 5-10 mg twice daily. This specimen was CD4+ T cells sorted from blood, taken at week 24, from a patient treated with tofacitinib. The receptors here all came from a human donor with alopecia areata.

This clone has only a few counts. J is TRBJ1-5 and V is TRBV7-9; a possible D gene is TRBD1 (5 bases). V was cut by 5 bases and J by 5 bases, with 19 bases left in between. Germline V gene data show CDR1 as SEHNR and CDR2 as FQNEAQ (reference sequence). The CDR3 spans 16 residues. The CDR3 spells CASSPRGHNADQPQHF. CDR3 DNA sequence: TGTGCCAGCAGCCCCCGGGGCCACAACGCCGATCAGCCCCAGCATTTT.

This chain joins TRBV7-2 and TRBJ1-6; TRBD1 might be the D (6 bases). V lost 4 bases, J lost 6 bases, and 16 bases lay in between. CDR3 length: 16 amino acids. The V gene's germline CDR1 is SGHTA and CDR2 FQGNSA. The CDR3 DNA follows: TGTGCCAGCAGCTATCACTGGGGGCTTGGTAATTCACCCCTCCACTTT. As protein: CASSYHWGLGNSPLHF.

The V gene is TRBV29-1, the J gene TRBJ2-4, with D perhaps matching TRBD2 (6 bases). This CDR3 comprises 13 residues. V lost 7 bases and J 2 bases, leaving 12 bases between the germline ends. In germline, CDR1 is SQVTM, CDR2 ANQGSEA. CDR3 DNA sequence: TGCAGCGCCGGGAGCGTATCCAAAAACATTCAGTACTTC. Translating gives CSAGSVSKNIQYF.

The CDR3 loop reads CASSQGYLGLAGYQETQYF. CDR3 DNA sequence: TGCGCCAGCAGCCAAGGATATCTAGGGCTAGCGGGGTACCAAGAGACCCAGTACTTC. The rearrangement uses TRBV4-3 and TRBJ2-5; 9 bases agree with TRBD2. This CDR3 has 19 residues. V was clipped by 1 base and J by 0 bases; unmatched bases: 12. Germline-derived CDR1 and CDR2 are LGHNA and YSLEER.

This clone was observed many times. The J gene is TRBJ1-1, the V gene TRBV14, with a tentative D call TRBD1 (5 bases). The CDR3 spans 14 residues. Germline CDR1 and CDR2: SGHDN and FVKESK. Trimming removed 2 bases at V and 0 bases at J, with 7 bases between. The CDR3 region is CASSQTQVNTEAFF. CDR3 DNA: TGTGCCAGCAGCCAAACACAGGTGAACACTGAAGCTTTCTTT.

The chain employs TRBV15 and TRBJ2-1; 11 bases line up with TRBD2. The germline gives CDR1 LNHNV, CDR2 YYDKDF (reference sequence). V shed 0 bases, J shed 3 bases, and the junction held 13 bases outside the gene matches. This CDR3 has 20 residues. The CDR3 reads CATSRELDLRLAGIYNEQFF. In nucleotides, the CDR3 is TGTGCCACCAGCAGAGAACTGGACCTAAGACTAGCGGGGATCTACAATGAGCAGTTCTTC.

V and J are TRBV30 and TRBJ2-7; D unclear. The germline V gene has CDR1 GTSNPN and CDR2 SVGIG (reference sequence). There are 13 residues in the CDR3. V gave up 1 base and J gave up 5 bases, with 12 bases separating them. Here the CDR3 reads CAWSDRRKDEQYF. In DNA, the CDR3 is TGTGCCTGGAGTGACCGGCGCAAAGACGAGCAGTACTTC.

Here the CDR3 DNA reads TGCAGCGTTGATCCCGGACAGGGTAGGGGCTACACCTTC. It encodes CSVDPGQGRGYTF. The chain combines TRBV29-1 with TRBJ1-2; TRBD1 agrees at 8 bases. Germline-derived CDR1 and CDR2 are SQVTM and ANQGSEA. CDR3 length: 13 amino acids. V was clipped by 3 bases and J by 8 bases; unmatched bases: 8.

The rearrangement joins TRBV5-1 to TRBJ2-3; D is tentatively TRBD1 or TRBD2 (5 bases each). Germline assignment: CDR1 SGHRS and CDR2 YFSETQ. V was cut by 0 bases and J by 6 bases, with 11 bases left in between. The CDR3 is made up of 14 amino acids. The CDR3 here is CASSLAGARDTQYF. The DNA of the CDR3 is TGCGCCAGCAGCTTGGCCGGGGCCCGGGATACGCAGTATTTT.

The V gene is TRBV7-9, the J gene TRBJ2-5; D perhaps matches TRBD1 (6 bases). The germline CDR1 and CDR2 sequences are SEHNR and FQNEAQ (reference sequence). V was clipped by 5 bases and J by 4 bases, with 14 bases between them. There are 14 residues in the CDR3. CDR3 in amino acids: CASSTQGHRETQYF. For the CDR3, the DNA is TGTGCCAGCAGCACACAGGGACACCGAGAGACCCAGTACTTC.

The chain couples TRBV9 to TRBJ2-5; D unclear. Germline V gene lookup returns CDR1 SGDLS and CDR2 YYNGEE. V was pared by 3 bases and J by 5 bases, with 8 bases between. The CDR3 is 12 residues long. The CDR3 nucleotides read TGTGCCAGCAGCGCCGTCGATGAGACCCAGTACTTC. Protein product: CASSAVDETQYF. Full variable domain (remainder filled in from reference TRBV9 and TRBJ2-5): DSGVTQTPKHLITATGQRVTLRCSPRSGDLSVYWYQQSLDQGLQFLIQYYNGEERAKGNILERFSAQQFPDLHSELNLSSLELGDSALYFCASSAVDETQYFGPGTRLLVL.

This clone was seen a few times. CDR3 nucleotide sequence: TGCGCCAGCAGCCAAGAGGGAGGCGGGGGGCCCAAAAACATTCAGTACTTC. This encodes CASSQEGGGGPKNIQYF. This chain links TRBV4-1 with TRBJ2-4; 8 nucleotides align to TRBD2. The germline CDR1 and CDR2 sequences are MGHRA and YSYEKL. Germline trimming cut 0 bases from V and 2 bases from J; bases unmatched to any gene: 6. The CDR3 extends over 17 amino acids.

The chain links TRBV5-1 to TRBJ1-3; D not certain. There are 15 residues in the CDR3. Germline CDR1 and CDR2: SGHRS and YFSETQ. The V end lost 0 bases, the J end lost 1 base, and 8 bases lay between the germline ends. CDR3 protein: CASSLGVGSGNTIYF. The CDR3 DNA is TGCGCCAGCAGCTTGGGTGTGGGATCTGGAAACACCATATATTTT.

The chain recombines TRBV30 with TRBJ1-1; D call uncertain. The CDR3 totals 14 residues. V shed 0 bases and J shed 4 bases, with 12 bases lying between them. Germline loops: CDR1 GTSNPN, CDR2 SVGIG (reference sequence). In DNA, the CDR3 is TGTGCCTGGAGTGTAAGTCCCCGCCTCACTGAAGCTTTCTTT. Residues: CAWSVSPRLTEAFF.

The chain employs TRBV18 and TRBJ2-5; perhaps TRBD2 as D (6 bases). The CDR3 covers 14 residues. The V gene lost 3 bases and the J gene lost 2 bases, with 10 bases spanning the gap. CDR1 and CDR2 (germline): KGHSH, LQKENI. CDR3 region: CASSPSGQQETQYF. The DNA of the CDR3 is TGTGCCAGCTCACCTAGCGGACAACAAGAGACCCAGTACTTC.

There are a few counts of this clone. The V and J genes are TRBV29-1 and TRBJ1-2; TRBD1 is a possible D gene (5 bases). CDR1 is SQVTM and CDR2 is ANQGSEA in the germline V gene. V was shortened by 3 bases and J by 4 bases, with 15 bases between the two germline ends. The CDR3 sequence is 14 residues long. The CDR3 bases are TGCAGCGTTGATCGGTCTGGCGGGACCTATGGCTACACCTTC. It encodes CSVDRSGGTYGYTF.

This sequence joins TRBV30 and TRBJ1-1; D is unresolved. Germline lookup yields CDR1 GTSNPN and CDR2 SVGIG (reference sequence). Trimming cost V 5 bases and J 1 base, with 14 bases left between them. The CDR3 has 14 amino acids. The CDR3 region is CAWLPGRSNTEAFF. The CDR3 coding sequence is TGTGCCTGGCTTCCCGGCAGGTCGAACACTGAAGCTTTCTTT.

The table lists this clone with a few counts. In DNA, the CDR3 is TGCGCCAGCAGCTTGGTATCCGGGGGTGAAGCTTTCTTT. It codes for CASSLVSGGEAFF. The chain has TRBV5-1 and TRBJ1-1; perhaps TRBD1 as D (5 bases). This CDR3 has 13 amino acids. Germline lookup yields CDR1 SGHRS and CDR2 YFSETQ. The V gene lost 0 bases and the J gene lost 7 bases, with 10 bases spanning the gap.

This clone was seen a single time. The CDR3 region has the DNA TGCGCCAGCAGATGGTATGAGGACGGCACAGATACGCAGTATTTT. Amino acid sequence: CASRWYEDGTDTQYF. The rearrangement links TRBV23-1 to TRBJ2-3; D not resolved. TRBV23-1 is an ORF, and what it does is uncertain. V was clipped by 6 bases and J by 1 base, with 14 bases between them. There are 15 residues in the CDR3.

This chain links TRBV7-2 with TRBJ2-5, with 8 bases aligning to TRBD2. The CDR3 length is 15 residues. Germline CDR1 reads SGHTA; CDR2 reads FQGNSA. Trimming at V came to 5 bases and at J to 1 base, leaving 6 bases not matched to a gene. DNA of the CDR3: TGTGCCAGCAGCCGCGGGAGCGGGGGCCAAGAGACCCAGTACTTC. Amino acids: CASSRGSGGQETQYF.

The chain links TRBV5-4 to TRBJ2-3, with 10 bases lining up with TRBD2. Trimming at V came to 4 bases and at J to 0 bases, leaving 2 bases not matched to a gene. Germline CDR1 and CDR2: SGHNT and YYREEE (reference sequence). The CDR3 extends over 15 amino acids. CDR3: CASSQAGGSTDTQYF. The CDR3 region has the DNA TGTGCCAGCAGCCAAGCGGGGGGGAGCACAGATACGCAGTATTTT. The variable domain in full, with the rest retrieved from reference TRBV5-4 and TRBJ2-3, is ETGVTQSPTHLIKTRGQQVTLRCSSQSGHNTVSWYQQALGQGPQFIFQYYREEENGRGNFPPRFSGLQFPNYSSELNVNALELDDSALYLCASSQAGGSTDTQYFGPGTRLTVL.

This chain joins TRBV27 and TRBJ2-5; D is unresolved. The CDR3 consists of 13 residues. Germline assignment: CDR1 MNHEY and CDR2 SMNVEV (reference sequence). Trimming pared 5 bases from V and 0 bases from J, leaving 7 bases between. Here the CDR3 DNA reads TGTGCCAGCAGTCGAACGTACCAAGAGACCCAGTACTTC. The encoded protein is CASSRTYQETQYF.

This chain links TRBV7-2 with TRBJ2-7; D might be TRBD1 (6 bases). Trimming took 1 base from V and 2 from J, leaving 12 bases between them. CDR3 length: 15 amino acids. The V gene's germline CDR1 is SGHTA and CDR2 FQGNSA. The CDR3 is CASSLDGGGTYEQYF. Written as DNA, the CDR3 is TGTGCCAGCAGCTTAGATGGGGGCGGAACCTACGAGCAGTACTTC.

The chain uses TRBV5-1 and TRBJ1-2; 10 nucleotides match TRBD1. The CDR3 is 11 residues long. Trimming removed 7 bases from V and 7 bases from J; junction bases left unmatched: 1. Germline V lookup: CDR1 SGHRS, CDR2 YFSETQ. CDR3 sequence (DNA): TGCGCCAGCGGGACAGGGGTTGGCTACACCTTC. It encodes CASGTGVGYTF.

This clone was recorded a few times. The rearrangement links TRBV19 to TRBJ1-3; 8 bases fit TRBD1. V lost 7 bases, J lost 0 bases, and 8 bases stayed unmatched. CDR1 is LNHDA, CDR2 SQIVND, per germline (reference sequence). This CDR3 spans 16 amino acids. The CDR3 bases are TGTGCCAGTATGGGCAGGGGGCGAAGCTCTGGAAACACCATATATTTT. Translating it yields CASMGRGRSSGNTIYF.

The V gene is TRBV7-9, the J gene TRBJ2-7, with D possibly being TRBD2 (6 bases). CDR1 is SEHNR and CDR2 is FQNEAQ in the germline V gene (reference sequence). V was pared by 3 bases and J by 6 bases, with 24 bases between. The CDR3 totals 17 residues. CDR3 loop: CASSLDRLGRLVGEQYF. The CDR3 nucleotides read TGTGCCAGCAGCTTGGATCGATTAGGGAGGTTAGTCGGCGAGCAGTACTTC.

In its sample, this clone was seen a few times. V is TRBV29-1 and J is TRBJ2-1; a weak D match, TRBD1 (6 bases). With 7 bases removed from V and 9 bases from J, the gap between germline ends came to 22 bases. Per germline, CDR1 SQVTM and CDR2 ANQGSEA. The CDR3 covers 14 residues. The CDR3, as DNA: TGCAGCGAACAGGGTGGTGTCCCTCCGGGTGAGCAGTTCTTC. Translation: CSEQGGVPPGEQFF.

The chain links TRBV6-5 to TRBJ2-7; a possible D gene is TRBD2 (5 bases). This CDR3 comprises 13 residues. V shed 0 bases and J shed 3 bases, with 6 bases lying between them. The germline V gene has CDR1 MNHEY and CDR2 SVGAGI. As DNA, the CDR3 is TGTGCCAGCAGTTACTCCCGGGGCTACGAGCAGTACTTC. Translating gives CASSYSRGYEQYF.

The chain combines TRBV7-2 with TRBJ1-2; no clear D gene. CDR1 is SGHTA and CDR2 is FQGNSA in the germline V gene. Trimming cost V 0 bases and J 4 bases, with 6 bases left between them. The CDR3 contains 13 residues. The CDR3 DNA follows: TGTGCCAGCAGCTTAGCGGAGTCCTATGGCTACACCTTC. It yields the protein CASSLAESYGYTF.

The chain has TRBV7-2 and TRBJ1-5; possibly TRBD1 for D (5 bases). Germline assignment: CDR1 SGHTA and CDR2 FQGNSA. The CDR3 runs 14 residues. The V end lost 1 base, the J end lost 7 bases, and 11 bases lay between the germline ends. The CDR3 region has the DNA TGTGCCAGCAGCTTAGGCAGGGTCGAACAGCCCCAGCATTTT. This encodes CASSLGRVEQPQHF.

The chain is built from TRBV4-3 and TRBJ2-1; 7 bases agree with TRBD2. This CDR3 has 15 residues. Losses at the gene ends were 0 bases for V and 8 bases for J; bases not matched to a gene: 7. CDR1 is LGHNA and CDR2 is YSLEER in the germline V gene. CDR3 sequence: CASSQDLRLAYEQFF. CDR3 DNA sequence: TGCGCCAGCAGCCAAGACTTACGACTAGCCTATGAGCAGTTCTTC.